The subject of this entry is one T cell receptor beta chain. The target of this receptor is not known. Qualities for individual bases were not recorded, and no much larger clone is one base off. Preparation of the library involved the immunoSEQ multiplex PCR assay. Held by TCRdb, this immuneACCESS table contains in-frame sequences only and omits some clones. Under half of the omission traces to an unresolved V gene where checked; the cause of the rest is unknown. The sample table lists 67,000 or so clones, over 85% of them with a count of one. Together, the top ten hold roughly 0.33% of the sample. These data are taken from a study of technical replicates of blood from a handful of donors (TCRdb year 2017). V and J lose 0 bases and 4 bases, and a span of 12 bases separates them. Reading the germline V gene gives CDR1 SGHTA and CDR2 FQGNSA. The CDR3 measures 15 amino acids from cysteine to phenylalanine. The CDR3 DNA has 45 bases and is translated from base 1.

The sequencing input was T cells isolated from PBMCs. The TCR was taken from a human donor in good health. The chain is assembled from TRBV7-2 and TRBJ1-2; the D gene is unclear. The CDR3 corresponds to CASSLAYAAVYGYTF. The DNA is as follows: TGTGCCAGCAGCTTAGCGTACGCCGCGGTCTATGGCTACACCTTC. Supplemented by the reference TRBV7-2 and TRBJ1-2 proteins around the CDR3, the complete variable domain is GAGVSQSPSNKVTEKGKDVELRCDPISGHTALYWYRQSLGQGLEFLIYFQGNSAPDKSGLPSDRFSAERTGGSVSTLTIQRTQQEDSAVYLCASSLAYAAVYGYTFGSGTRLTVV.